The rows below give T cell receptor beta chains drawn from one sample of a study of cytomegalovirus exposure and HLA in healthy donors. This table comes from immunoSEQ multiplex PCR, and its TCRdb copy is limited to in-frame clones, with some not included. Of 150,000 to 200,000 clones listed, approximately 70% are singletons. The sample taken for sequencing was PBMCs. The source of these receptors is a woman in her 30s in good health and CMV-seronegative. Each CDR3 is given with its conserved first and last residue. The order of the fields is J gene, V gene, D gene, clone size, CDR3 protein, CDR3 DNA. The D gene is left open where the match is weak. Size is omitted from some rows. Given values are once, few, many or a class for expanded clones.

TRBJ1-2 TRBV2 TRBD1 - CASSGTGEYYGYTF TGTGCCAGCAGTGGGACAGGAGAATACTATGGCTACACCTTC
TRBJ2-7 TRBV30 - - CAWERTYEQYF TGTGCCTGGGAGCGGACCTACGAGCAGTACTTC
TRBJ2-3 TRBV5-4 TRBD2 - CASSFGTSGTSDTQYF TGTGCCAGCAGCTTCGGGACTAGCGGGACCTCAGATACGCAGTATTTT
TRBJ2-5 TRBV5-6 TRBD1 - CASSLARGRLETQYF TGTGCCAGCAGCCTTGCGAGGGGGCGTCTAGAGACCCAGTACTTC
TRBJ1-1 TRBV19 TRBD1 - CASSPGTAGDTEAFF TGTGCCAGTAGTCCGGGGACAGCTGGGGACACTGAAGCTTTCTTT
TRBJ1-1 TRBV4-1 - - CASSQDDREAFF TGCGCCAGCAGCCAGGATGACAGGGAAGCTTTCTTT
TRBJ2-7 TRBV7-9 TRBD1 - CASSLGQGTATEQYF TGTGCCAGCAGCTTAGGACAGGGAACGGCTACCGAGCAGTACTTC
TRBJ2-3 TRBV18 TRBD1 - CASSPGTGGDTQYF TGTGCCAGCTCACCTGGGACAGGGGGCGATACGCAGTATTTT
TRBJ1-5 TRBV7-9 TRBD1 few CASSSPGQGQYSNQPQHF TGTGCCAGCAGCTCTCCAGGACAGGGACAATATAGCAATCAGCCCCAGCATTTT
TRBJ2-2 TRBV4-3 - few CASSLSDRLNTGELFF TGCGCCAGCAGCCTCTCCGACAGATTGAACACCGGGGAGCTGTTTTTT
TRBJ1-5 TRBV7-2 TRBD1 - CASSSSGTGGMFSNQPQHF TGTGCCAGCAGCTCTTCCGGGACAGGAGGGATGTTTAGCAATCAGCCCCAGCATTTT
TRBJ2-7 TRBV5-6 - - CASSWTVADEQYF TGTGCCAGCAGCTGGACTGTCGCGGACGAGCAGTACTTC
TRBJ1-2 TRBV6-1 TRBD1 few CASSLGQDHSGYTF TGTGCCAGCAGCCTGGGACAGGATCATAGTGGCTACACCTTC
TRBJ2-7 TRBV7-9 - - CSSSLVYEWSPSYEQYF TGTTCCAGCAGCTTAGTTTATGAGTGGAGCCCCTCCTACGAGCAGTACTTC
TRBJ1-2 TRBV11-2 - - CASSSGPRDDIYGYTF TGTGCCAGCAGCTCCGGCCCCAGGGATGATATCTATGGCTACACCTTC
TRBJ2-7 TRBV5-8 - few CASSPRVPTYEQYF TGTGCCAGCAGCCCCAGGGTTCCGACCTACGAGCAGTACTTC
TRBJ2-7 TRBV13 - - CASSFRSSPYGQYF TGTGCCAGCAGCTTTCGTTCATCTCCCTACGGGCAGTACTTC
TRBJ1-6 TRBV2 - few CASNLPGGSPLHF TGTGCCAGCAATCTCCCCGGGGGATCACCCCTCCACTTT
TRBJ2-7 TRBV9 - - CASSVDGHSYEQYF TGTGCCAGCAGCGTAGACGGACACTCCTACGAGCAGTACTTC
TRBJ2-1 TRBV7-3 - once CASSPSRDIGNEQFF TGTGCCAGCAGCCCGTCCCGAGACATCGGCAATGAGCAGTTCTTC
TRBJ2-1 TRBV7-9 TRBD2 - CASSLGAGAYDNEQFF TGTGCCAGCAGCTTAGGAGCGGGGGCTTACGACAATGAGCAGTTCTTC
TRBJ2-7 TRBV6-1 TRBD1 - CASRGSRDRIDEQYF TGTGCCAGCCGCGGTTCTCGGGACAGAATCGACGAGCAGTACTTC
TRBJ1-2 TRBV7-9 - - CASSSPGVPNYGYTF TGTGCCAGCAGCTCCCCGGGAGTACCTAACTATGGCTACACCTTC
TRBJ2-1 TRBV30 - - CAWSVQGFGTYNEQFF TGTGCCTGGAGTGTACAAGGGTTCGGGACCTACAATGAGCAGTTCTTC
TRBJ1-1 TRBV6-1 - - CASSPLRFFTEAFF TGTGCCAGCAGTCCTCTCCGGTTTTTCACTGAAGCTTTCTTT
TRBJ2-7 TRBV10-3 - - CAINSQGSYEQYF TGTGCCATCAATTCGCAGGGTTCCTACGAGCAGTACTTC
TRBJ2-1 TRBV15 - - CATSRDLGVGNEQFF TGTGCCACCAGCAGAGATTTAGGGGTTGGCAATGAGCAGTTCTTC
TRBJ1-2 TRBV6-1 - - CASSERTENGYTF TGTGCCAGCAGTGAACGGACAGAAAATGGCTACACCTTC
TRBJ1-5 TRBV5-1 - - CASSLAGHPNQPQHF TGCGCCAGCAGCTTGGCCGGACACCCTAATCAGCCCCAGCATTTT
TRBJ1-2 TRBV18 - many CASSPGDYGYTF TGTGCCAGCTCACCCGGTGACTATGGCTACACCTTC
TRBJ1-1 TRBV18 - - CASSGRGNTEAFF TGTGCCAGCTCGGGAAGGGGGAACACTGAAGCTTTCTTT
TRBJ2-2 TRBV9 TRBD1 - CASQGASNTGELFF TGTGCCAGTCAGGGGGCTTCGAACACCGGGGAGCTGTTTTTT
TRBJ1-1 TRBV7-8 - - CASSLAGREKAFF TGTGCCAGCAGCTTAGCTGGGCGGGAGAAAGCTTTCTTT
TRBJ2-1 TRBV4-1 TRBD2 - CASSLGTSPLRVFF TGCGCCAGCAGCCTCGGGACTAGCCCCCTGAGGGTGTTCTTC
TRBJ2-7 TRBV30 - - CAWERPLTGKDEQYF TGTGCCTGGGAGAGGCCACTCACGGGGAAAGACGAGCAGTACTTC
TRBJ1-5 TRBV28 - few CASSFGGSNQPQHF TGTGCCAGCAGTTTCGGGGGAAGCAATCAGCCCCAGCATTTT
TRBJ2-5 TRBV12-5 - - CASGLERETQYF TGTGCTAGTGGTTTGGAACGGGAGACCCAGTACTTC
TRBJ1-2 TRBV19 TRBD1 - CASSSRDRGIYGYTF TGTGCCAGTAGTAGCCGGGACAGGGGAATCTATGGCTACACCTTC
TRBJ2-5 TRBV5-4 - - CASSFATETQYF TGTGCCAGCAGCTTCGCGACTGAGACCCAGTACTTC
TRBJ2-1 TRBV6-5 TRBD2 once CASSSLASGGFNEQFF TGTGCCAGCAGTTCCCTGGCCAGCGGGGGGTTCAATGAGCAGTTCTTC
TRBJ2-3 TRBV14 TRBD2 - CASSQYLAGGYYSTDTQYF TGTGCCAGCAGCCAATATCTAGCGGGAGGATACTATAGCACAGATACGCAGTATTTT
TRBJ1-4 TRBV9 - - CASSVGRFLTNEKLFF TGTGCCAGCAGCGTAGGCAGGTTCTTAACTAATGAAAAACTGTTTTTT
TRBJ1-5 TRBV12-5 - - CASGLVLEGPNQPQHF TGTGCTAGTGGTTTGGTACTGGAGGGCCCCAATCAGCCCCAGCATTTT
TRBJ1-1 TRBV27 TRBD1 - CASSLLGTGVRAFF TGTGCCAGCAGTTTATTAGGGACAGGGGTTCGGGCTTTCTTT
TRBJ1-1 TRBV19 - - CASSITQVMNTEAFF TGTGCCAGTAGTATAACTCAGGTTATGAACACTGAAGCTTTCTTT
TRBJ2-7 TRBV4-1 TRBD2 - CASSQGSGGTYEQYF TGCGCCAGCAGCCAAGGTAGCGGGGGAACCTACGAGCAGTACTTC
TRBJ1-1 TRBV2 - few CASHRLNTEAFF TGTGCCAGCCACAGGTTGAACACTGAAGCTTTCTTT
TRBJ2-1 TRBV4-2 TRBD2 - CASSQTSGRALYSEQFF TGTGCCAGCAGCCAGACTAGCGGGAGGGCCTTGTATAGTGAGCAGTTCTTC
TRBJ1-2 TRBV7-9 TRBD1 - CSSSADRGYGYTF TGTTCCAGCAGCGCGGACAGGGGCTATGGCTACACCTTC
TRBJ2-7 TRBV7-9 - - CASSSRSADSRSSSYEQYF TGTGCCAGCAGCTCCAGATCTGCGGACAGTCGATCGAGCTCCTACGAGCAGTACTTC
TRBJ2-3 TRBV9 TRBD2 few CASSVAGRLAGAPGGTDTQYF TGTGCCAGCAGCGTAGCCGGGAGACTAGCGGGGGCCCCTGGCGGCACAGATACGCAGTATTTT
TRBJ1-2 TRBV18 TRBD1 - CASSPRTGLNYGYTF TGTGCCAGCTCACCAAGGACAGGGCTGAACTATGGCTACACCTTC
TRBJ2-7 TRBV2 - - CASGVSRIYEQYF TGTGCCAGCGGAGTATCAAGGATCTACGAGCAGTACTTC
TRBJ1-1 TRBV7-2 - once CASSLQLGTNTEAFF TGTGCCAGCAGCTTACAGCTAGGAACGAACACTGAAGCTTTCTTT
TRBJ2-5 TRBV30 TRBD2 - CAWSPGGAAETQYF TGTGCCTGGAGTCCGGGGGGGGCCGCGGAGACCCAGTACTTC
TRBJ1-1 TRBV2 - few CASSEGLAMNTEAFF TGTGCCAGCAGTGAGGGACTGGCTATGAACACTGAAGCTTTCTTT
TRBJ2-7 TRBV10-1 TRBD2 - CASSESSSGTYEQYF TGCGCCAGCAGTGAGTCTTCTAGCGGTACCTACGAGCAGTACTTC
TRBJ1-5 TRBV1 - - CTSSQFSWRQPQHF TGCACCAGCAGCCAATTTTCCTGGAGGCAGCCCCAGCATTTT
TRBJ1-4 TRBV2 - few CASITGRRGEKLFF TGTGCCAGCATCACAGGGCGCAGGGGTGAAAAACTGTTTTTT